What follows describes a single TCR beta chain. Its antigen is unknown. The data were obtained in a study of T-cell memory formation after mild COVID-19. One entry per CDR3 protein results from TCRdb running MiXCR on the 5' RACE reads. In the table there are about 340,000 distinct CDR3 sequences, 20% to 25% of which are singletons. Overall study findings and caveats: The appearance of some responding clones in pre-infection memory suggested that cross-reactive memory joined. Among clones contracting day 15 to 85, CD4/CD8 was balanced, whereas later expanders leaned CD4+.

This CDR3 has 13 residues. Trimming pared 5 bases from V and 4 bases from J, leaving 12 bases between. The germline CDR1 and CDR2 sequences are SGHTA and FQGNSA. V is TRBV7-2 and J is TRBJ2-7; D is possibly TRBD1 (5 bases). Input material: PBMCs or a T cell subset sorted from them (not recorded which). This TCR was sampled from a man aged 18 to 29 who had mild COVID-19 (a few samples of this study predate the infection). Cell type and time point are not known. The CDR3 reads CASSPQQGYEQYV. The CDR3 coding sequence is TGTGCCAGCAGCCCTCAGCAGGGATACGAGCAGTACGTC.